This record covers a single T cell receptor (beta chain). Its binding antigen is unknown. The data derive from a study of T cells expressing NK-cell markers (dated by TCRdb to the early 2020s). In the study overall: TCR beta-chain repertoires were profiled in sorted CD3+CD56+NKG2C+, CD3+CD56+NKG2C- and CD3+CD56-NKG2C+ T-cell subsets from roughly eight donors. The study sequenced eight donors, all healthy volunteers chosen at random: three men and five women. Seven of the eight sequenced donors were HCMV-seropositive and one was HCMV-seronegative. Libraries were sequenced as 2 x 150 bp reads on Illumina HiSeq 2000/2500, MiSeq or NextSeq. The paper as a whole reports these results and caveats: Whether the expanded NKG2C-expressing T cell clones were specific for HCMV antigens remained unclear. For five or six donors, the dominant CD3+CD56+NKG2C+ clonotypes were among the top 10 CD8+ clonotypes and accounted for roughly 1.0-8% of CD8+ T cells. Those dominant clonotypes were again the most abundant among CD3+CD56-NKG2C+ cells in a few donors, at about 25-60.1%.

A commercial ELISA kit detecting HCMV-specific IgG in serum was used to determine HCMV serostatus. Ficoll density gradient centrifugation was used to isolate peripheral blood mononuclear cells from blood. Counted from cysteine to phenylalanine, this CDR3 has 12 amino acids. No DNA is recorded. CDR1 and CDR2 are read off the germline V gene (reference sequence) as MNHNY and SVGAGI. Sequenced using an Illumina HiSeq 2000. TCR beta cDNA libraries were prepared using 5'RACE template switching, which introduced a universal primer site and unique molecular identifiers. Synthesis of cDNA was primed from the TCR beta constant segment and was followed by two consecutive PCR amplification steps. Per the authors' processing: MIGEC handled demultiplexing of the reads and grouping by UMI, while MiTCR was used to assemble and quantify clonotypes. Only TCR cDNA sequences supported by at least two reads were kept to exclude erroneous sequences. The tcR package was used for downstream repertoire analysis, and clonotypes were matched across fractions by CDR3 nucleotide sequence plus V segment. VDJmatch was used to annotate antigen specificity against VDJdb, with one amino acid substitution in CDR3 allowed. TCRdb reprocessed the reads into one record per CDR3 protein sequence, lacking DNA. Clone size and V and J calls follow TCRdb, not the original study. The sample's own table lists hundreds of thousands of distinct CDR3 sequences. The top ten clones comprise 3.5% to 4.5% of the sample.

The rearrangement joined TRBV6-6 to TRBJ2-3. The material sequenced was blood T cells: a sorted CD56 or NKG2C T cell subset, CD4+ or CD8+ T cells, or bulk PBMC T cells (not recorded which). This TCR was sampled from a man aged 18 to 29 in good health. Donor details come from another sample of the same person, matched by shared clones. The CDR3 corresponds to CASYGSTDTQYF.